Shown below are 9 T cell receptor beta chains from a single sample sequenced in a study of blood T cell repertoires in COVID-19. The table came from immunoSEQ multiplex PCR; TCRdb's copy has only in-frame clones and leaves some out. The data hold some 250,000 clones, with 91% observed a single time. Sequences were obtained from PBMCs or T cells enriched from blood (not recorded which). The source of these receptors is a human donor in a cohort exposed to, infected with or recovered from COVID-19 (not recorded which). The donor label of this sample is uncertain.

The chain links TRBV7-2 to TRBJ1-1; D call uncertain. The germline gives CDR1 SGHTA, CDR2 FQGNSA. V gave up 1 base and J gave up 2 bases, with 5 bases separating them. The CDR3 is made up of 13 amino acids. As DNA, the CDR3 is TGTGCCAGCAGCTTAGATAGCAACACTGAAGCTTTCTTT. Amino acids: CASSLDSNTEAFF. Drawing the rest from reference TRBV7-2 and TRBJ1-1, the complete variable domain is GAGVSQSPSNKVTEKGKDVELRCDPISGHTALYWYRQSLGQGLEFLIYFQGNSAPDKSGLPSDRFSAERTGGSVSTLTIQRTQQEDSAVYLCASSLDSNTEAFFGQGTRLTVV.

The CDR3: CASSSLESTDTQYF. CDR3 DNA sequence: TGTGCCAGCAGCTCGCTTGAGTCCACAGATACGCAGTATTTT. The V call is TRBV7-2, the J call TRBJ2-3, with D unclear. The germline V and J ends were trimmed by 4 bases and 2 bases, with 10 bases remaining between them. Germline CDR1 is SGHTA and CDR2 is FQGNSA. The CDR3 length is 14 residues.

The genes are TRBV15 and TRBJ1-3; D might be TRBD1 (5 bases). The CDR3 totals 16 residues. Trimming removed 0 bases at V and 3 bases at J, with 12 bases between. Germline CDR1 and CDR2: LNHNV and YYDKDF (reference sequence). CDR3 DNA sequence: TGTGCCACCAGCAGAGATAGGGGCAGAGGTGGAAACACCATATATTTT. It codes for CATSRDRGRGGNTIYF.

V usage is TRBV21-1 and J usage is TRBJ1-2; the D segment call TRBD1 is taken from the table without a DNA check. TRBV21-1 is labeled a pseudogene. CDR3 length equals 16 residues. In DNA, the CDR3 is TGTGCCAGCAGCAAAGAAGGACAGGGGGCTAACTATGGCTACACCTTC. This codes for CASSKEGQGANYGYTF.

The chain is built from TRBV12-3 or TRBV12-4 and TRBJ2-3, with D perhaps matching TRBD2 (6 bases). Trimming removed 3 bases from V and 6 bases from J, with 10 bases in between. The CDR3 totals 13 residues. The CDR3 is CASSLVEGDTQYF. The CDR3 nucleotides are TGTGCCAGCAGTTTGGTGGAGGGCGATACGCAGTATTTT.

The chain joins TRBV9 to TRBJ1-1, with D tentatively TRBD1 (6 bases). In germline, CDR1 is SGDLS, CDR2 YYNGEE. V was clipped by 5 bases and J by 3 bases, with 20 bases between them. This CDR3 has 16 amino acids. DNA of the CDR3: TGTGCCAGCAGGGGCCGGGACAACTGGGGTGACACTGAAGCTTTCTTT. Amino acid sequence: CASRGRDNWGDTEAFF. The whole variable domain, filled in from reference TRBV9 and TRBJ1-1, reads DSGVTQTPKHLITATGQRVTLRCSPRSGDLSVYWYQQSLDQGLQFLIQYYNGEERAKGNILERFSAQQFPDLHSELNLSSLELGDSALYFCASRGRDNWGDTEAFFGQGTRLTVV.

This clone was seen a single time. The V and J genes are TRBV5-4 and TRBJ2-3, with 10 bases matching TRBD2. The V gene's germline CDR1 is SGHNT and CDR2 YYREEE (reference sequence). This CDR3 has 14 residues. V gave up 4 bases and J gave up 6 bases; unmatched junction bases: 5. Here the CDR3 reads CASSENSGGDTQYF. CDR3 DNA sequence: TGTGCCAGCAGCGAGAATAGCGGGGGGGATACGCAGTATTTT.

The chain uses TRBV5-1 and TRBJ1-4; 8 bases line up with TRBD1. V trimming: 2 bases; J trimming: 5 bases; junction bases outside the gene matches: 8. Germline CDR1 SGHRS, CDR2 YFSETQ. The CDR3 totals 16 residues. The CDR3 here is CASSFQGQGKNEKLFF. The CDR3 DNA reads TGCGCCAGCAGCTTTCAAGGACAGGGCAAAAATGAAAAACTGTTTTTT.

Here the CDR3 DNA reads TGTGCCTGGAGTCCGAACTTCGGCAATCAGCCCCAGCATTTT. This gives the protein CAWSPNFGNQPQHF. This sequence joins TRBV30 and TRBJ1-5; no reliable D call. The CDR3 consists of 14 residues. CDR1 and CDR2 (germline): GTSNPN, SVGIG (reference sequence). Trimming cost V 2 bases and J 2 bases, with 10 bases left between them.